This T cell receptor beta chain was observed in a study of cytomegalovirus exposure and HLA in healthy donors. Study results and limitations: Later genetic work tied a missense DCLRE1C variant to beta-chain V and J trimming. Earlier results showed most TCR beta V segments being productive about 87% or about 30% of the time.

This clone was recorded only once. Antigen: not known. This PCR relied on a set of 60 Vbeta primers and 13 Jbeta primers. Clones were read by immunoSEQ multiplex PCR, and TCRdb kept only the in-frame ones, dropping some. The table records roughly 130,000 clones, roughly 78% of them present only once. What was sequenced was PBMCs. This sequence originates from a man aged 35 to 55 in good health and CMV-seronegative.

The CDR3 DNA sequence: TGCAGGGGCAGAGGGTACGAGCAGTACTTC. It specifies CRGRGYEQYF. The V and J genes are TRBV20-1 and TRBJ2-7, with D tentatively TRBD2 (5 bases). Germline V CDR1 and CDR2: DFQATT, SNEGSKA (reference sequence). The CDR3 extends over 10 amino acids.